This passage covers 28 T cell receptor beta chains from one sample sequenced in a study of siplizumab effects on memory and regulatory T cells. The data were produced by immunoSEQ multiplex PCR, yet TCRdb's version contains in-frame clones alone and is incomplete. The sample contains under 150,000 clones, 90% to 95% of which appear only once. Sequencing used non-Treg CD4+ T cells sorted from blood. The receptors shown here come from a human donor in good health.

Here the CDR3 reads CASSLNRGHTEAFF. CDR3 in DNA: TGTGCCAGCAGCTTAAATCGGGGCCATACTGAAGCTTTCTTT. The chain joins TRBV7-3 to TRBJ1-1; tentatively, D is TRBD1 (5 bases). CDR3 length: 14 amino acids. The V end lost 1 base, the J end lost 5 bases, and 11 bases lay between the germline ends. Germline V gene sequence: CDR1 SGHTA, CDR2 FQGTGA.

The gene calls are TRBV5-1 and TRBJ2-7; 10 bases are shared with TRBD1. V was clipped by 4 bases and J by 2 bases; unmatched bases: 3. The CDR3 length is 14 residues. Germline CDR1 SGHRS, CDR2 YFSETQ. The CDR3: CASSGGQGTYEQYF. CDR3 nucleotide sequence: TGCGCCAGCAGCGGGGGACAGGGGACCTACGAGCAGTACTTC.

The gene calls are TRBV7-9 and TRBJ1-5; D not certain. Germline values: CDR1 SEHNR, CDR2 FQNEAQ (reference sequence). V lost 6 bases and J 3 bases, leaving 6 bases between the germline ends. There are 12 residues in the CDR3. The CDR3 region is CASSRDNQPQHF. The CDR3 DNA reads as TGTGCCAGCAGTCGCGACAATCAGCCCCAGCATTTT.

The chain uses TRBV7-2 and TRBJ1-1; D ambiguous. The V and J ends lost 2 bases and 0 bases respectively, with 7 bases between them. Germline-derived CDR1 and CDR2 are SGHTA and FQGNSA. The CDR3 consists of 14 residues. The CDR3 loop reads CASSLFFMNTEAFF. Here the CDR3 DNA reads TGTGCCAGCAGCTTATTTTTCATGAACACTGAAGCTTTCTTT. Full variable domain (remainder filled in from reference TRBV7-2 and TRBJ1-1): GAGVSQSPSNKVTEKGKDVELRCDPISGHTALYWYRQSLGQGLEFLIYFQGNSAPDKSGLPSDRFSAERTGGSVSTLTIQRTQQEDSAVYLCASSLFFMNTEAFFGQGTRLTVV.

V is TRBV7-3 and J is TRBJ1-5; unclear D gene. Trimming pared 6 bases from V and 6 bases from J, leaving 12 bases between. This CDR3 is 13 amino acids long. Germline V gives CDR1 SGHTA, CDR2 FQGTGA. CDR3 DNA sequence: TGTGCCAGCAGGCGCCTTTGGGTTCAGCCCCAGCATTTT. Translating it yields CASRRLWVQPQHF.

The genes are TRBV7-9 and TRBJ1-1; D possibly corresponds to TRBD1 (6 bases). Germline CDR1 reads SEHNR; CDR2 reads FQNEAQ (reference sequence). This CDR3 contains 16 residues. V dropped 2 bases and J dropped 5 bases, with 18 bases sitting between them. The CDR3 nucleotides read TGTGCCAGCAGCTTAAAGGGTCCAGGGGATTCGACTGAAGCTTTCTTT. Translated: CASSLKGPGDSTEAFF.

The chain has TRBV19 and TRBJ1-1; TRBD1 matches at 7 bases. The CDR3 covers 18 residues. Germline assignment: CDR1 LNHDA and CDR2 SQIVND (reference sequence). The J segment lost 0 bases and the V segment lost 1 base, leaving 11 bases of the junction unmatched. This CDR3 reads CASSIAPGQRTMNTEAFF. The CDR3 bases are TGTGCCAGTAGTATAGCCCCGGGACAGCGGACGATGAACACTGAAGCTTTCTTT.

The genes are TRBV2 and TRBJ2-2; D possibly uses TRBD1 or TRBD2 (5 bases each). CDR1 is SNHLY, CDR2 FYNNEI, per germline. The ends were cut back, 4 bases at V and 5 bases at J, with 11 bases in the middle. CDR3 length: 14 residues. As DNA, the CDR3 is TGTGCCAGCAGTGTAGTGGGGGTGACCGGGGAGCTGTTTTTT. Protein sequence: CASSVVGVTGELFF.

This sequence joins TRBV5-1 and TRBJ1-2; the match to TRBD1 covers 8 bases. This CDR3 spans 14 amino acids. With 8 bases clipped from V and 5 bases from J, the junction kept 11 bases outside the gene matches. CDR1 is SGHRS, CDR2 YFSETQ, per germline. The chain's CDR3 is CASAGQGVRYGYTF. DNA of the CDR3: TGCGCCAGTGCAGGACAGGGTGTAAGGTATGGCTACACCTTC.

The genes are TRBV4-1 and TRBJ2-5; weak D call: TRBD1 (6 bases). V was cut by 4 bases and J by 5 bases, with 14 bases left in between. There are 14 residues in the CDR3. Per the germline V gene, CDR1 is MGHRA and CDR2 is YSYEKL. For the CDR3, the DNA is TGCGCCAGCAGCCCGCCGGAGAGGGGGGAGACCCAGTACTTC. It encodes CASSPPERGETQYF.

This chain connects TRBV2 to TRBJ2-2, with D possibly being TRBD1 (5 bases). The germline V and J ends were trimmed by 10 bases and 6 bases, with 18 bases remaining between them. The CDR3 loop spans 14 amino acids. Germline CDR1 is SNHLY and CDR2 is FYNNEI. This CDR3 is CATKLSGSAGELFF. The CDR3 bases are TGTGCCACAAAGCTGTCAGGGTCCGCCGGGGAGCTGTTTTTT.

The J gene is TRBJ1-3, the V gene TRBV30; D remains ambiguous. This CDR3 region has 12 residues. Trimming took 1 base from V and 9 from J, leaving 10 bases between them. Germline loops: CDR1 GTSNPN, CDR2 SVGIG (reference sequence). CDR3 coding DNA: TGTGCCTGGAGTGAGCCTGTGGGCACCATATATTTT. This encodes CAWSEPVGTIYF.

The CDR3: CASNSRNQPQHF. The DNA for the CDR3 is TGTGCCAGCAATAGCCGCAATCAGCCCCAGCATTTT. The genes are TRBV2 and TRBJ1-5; D call uncertain. The CDR3 loop spans 12 amino acids. The germline CDR1 and CDR2 sequences are SNHLY and FYNNEI. Trimming stripped 7 bases from V and 2 bases from J, with 6 bases between.

In nucleotides, the CDR3 is TGCAGCGTTATCAGGGGCGCGATTGGAGAGACCCAGTACTTC. Translation gives CSVIRGAIGETQYF. The V call is TRBV29-1, the J call TRBJ2-5; TRBD1 is a possible D gene (6 bases). With 5 bases removed from V and 4 bases from J, the gap between germline ends came to 17 bases. The CDR3 sequence is 14 residues long. The germline V gene has CDR1 SQVTM and CDR2 ANQGSEA.

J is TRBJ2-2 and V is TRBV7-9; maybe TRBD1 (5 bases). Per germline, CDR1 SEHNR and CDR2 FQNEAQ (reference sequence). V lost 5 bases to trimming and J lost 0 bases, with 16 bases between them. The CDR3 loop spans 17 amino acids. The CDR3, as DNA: TGTGCCAGCAGCGACAGAGAGGACCCCGCGAACACCGGGGAGCTGTTTTTT. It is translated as CASSDREDPANTGELFF.

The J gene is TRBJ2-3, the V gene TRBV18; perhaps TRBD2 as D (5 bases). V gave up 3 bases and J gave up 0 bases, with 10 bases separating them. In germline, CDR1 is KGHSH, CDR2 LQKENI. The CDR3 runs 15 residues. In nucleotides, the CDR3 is TGTGCCAGCTCACCCGGTCCGGGGAGCACAGATACGCAGTATTTT. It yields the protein CASSPGPGSTDTQYF.

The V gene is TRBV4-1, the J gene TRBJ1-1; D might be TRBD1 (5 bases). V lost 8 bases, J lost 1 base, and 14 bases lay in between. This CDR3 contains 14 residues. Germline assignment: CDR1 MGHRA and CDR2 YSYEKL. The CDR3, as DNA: TGCGCCAGCCCACGCCGGGGGACGAACACTGAAGCTTTCTTT. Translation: CASPRRGTNTEAFF.

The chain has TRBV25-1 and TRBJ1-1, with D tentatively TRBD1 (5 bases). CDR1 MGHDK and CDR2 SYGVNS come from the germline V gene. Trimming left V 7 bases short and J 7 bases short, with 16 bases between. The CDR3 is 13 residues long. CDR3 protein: CASTLFGGDEAFF. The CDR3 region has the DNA TGTGCCAGCACCCTATTTGGGGGGGATGAAGCTTTCTTT.

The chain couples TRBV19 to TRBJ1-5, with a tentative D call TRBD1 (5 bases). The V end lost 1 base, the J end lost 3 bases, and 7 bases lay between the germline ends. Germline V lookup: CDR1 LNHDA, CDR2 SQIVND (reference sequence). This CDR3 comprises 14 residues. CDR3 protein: CASSIAGNNQPQHF. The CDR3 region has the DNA TGTGCCAGTAGTATAGCAGGGAACAATCAGCCCCAGCATTTT.

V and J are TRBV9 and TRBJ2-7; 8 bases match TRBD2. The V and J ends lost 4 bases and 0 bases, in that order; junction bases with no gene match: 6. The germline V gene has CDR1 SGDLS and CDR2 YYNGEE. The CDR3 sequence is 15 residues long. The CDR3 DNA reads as TGTGCCAGCAGCACTTTAGCGGGAAGCTCCTACGAGCAGTACTTC. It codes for CASSTLAGSSYEQYF.

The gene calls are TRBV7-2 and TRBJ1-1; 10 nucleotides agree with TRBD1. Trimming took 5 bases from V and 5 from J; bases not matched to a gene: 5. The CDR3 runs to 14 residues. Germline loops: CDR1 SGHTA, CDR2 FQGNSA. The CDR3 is CASSKGQGVTEAFF. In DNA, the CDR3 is TGTGCCAGCAGCAAAGGACAGGGGGTGACTGAAGCTTTCTTT.

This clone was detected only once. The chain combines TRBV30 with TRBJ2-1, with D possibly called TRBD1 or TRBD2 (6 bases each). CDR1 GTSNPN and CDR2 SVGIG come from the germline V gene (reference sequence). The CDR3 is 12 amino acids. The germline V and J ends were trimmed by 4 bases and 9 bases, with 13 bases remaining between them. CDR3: CAWTKGGPEQFF. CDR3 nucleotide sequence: TGTGCCTGGACTAAGGGGGGCCCTGAGCAGTTCTTC.

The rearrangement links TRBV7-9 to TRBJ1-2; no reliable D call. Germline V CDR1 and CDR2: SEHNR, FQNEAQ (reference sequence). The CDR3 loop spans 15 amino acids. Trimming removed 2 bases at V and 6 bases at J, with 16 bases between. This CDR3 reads CASSLLAMGNDGYTF. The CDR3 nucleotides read TGTGCCAGCAGCTTATTGGCTATGGGGAACGATGGCTACACCTTC.

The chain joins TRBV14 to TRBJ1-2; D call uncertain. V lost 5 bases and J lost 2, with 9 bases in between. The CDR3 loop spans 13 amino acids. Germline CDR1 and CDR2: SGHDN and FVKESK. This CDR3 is CASSFGRNYGYTF. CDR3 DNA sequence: TGTGCCAGCAGCTTCGGCCGAAACTATGGCTACACCTTC.

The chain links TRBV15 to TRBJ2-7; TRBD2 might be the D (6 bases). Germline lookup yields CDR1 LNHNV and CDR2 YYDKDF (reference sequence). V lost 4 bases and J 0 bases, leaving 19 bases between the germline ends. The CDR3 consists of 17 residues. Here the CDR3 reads CATSTQSLSGHSYEQYF. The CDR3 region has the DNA TGTGCCACCAGCACCCAATCCTTAAGCGGGCACTCCTACGAGCAGTACTTC.

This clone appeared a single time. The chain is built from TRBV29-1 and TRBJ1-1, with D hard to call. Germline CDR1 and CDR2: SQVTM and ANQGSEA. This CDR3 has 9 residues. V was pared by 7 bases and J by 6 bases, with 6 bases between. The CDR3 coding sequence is TGCAGCGCTGGCTCTGAAGCTTTCTTT. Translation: CSAGSEAFF.

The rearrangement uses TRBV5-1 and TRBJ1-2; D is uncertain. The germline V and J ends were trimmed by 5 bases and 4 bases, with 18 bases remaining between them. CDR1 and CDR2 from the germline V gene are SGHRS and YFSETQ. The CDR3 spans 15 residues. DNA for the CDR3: TGCGCCAGCAGGGAGACCTCGGACGGCCTCTATGGCTACACCTTC. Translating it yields CASRETSDGLYGYTF.

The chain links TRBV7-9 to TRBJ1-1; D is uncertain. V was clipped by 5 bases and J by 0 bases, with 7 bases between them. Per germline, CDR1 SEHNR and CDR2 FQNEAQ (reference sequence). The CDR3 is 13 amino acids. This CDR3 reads CASSPTMNTEAFF. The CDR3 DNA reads TGTGCCAGCAGCCCCACTATGAACACTGAAGCTTTCTTT.